What follows describes a single TCR beta chain. The data stem from a study of blood T cell repertoires in COVID-19. Study overall: The United States, Italy and Spain provided the acute and convalescent COVID-19 samples. PBMCs, B-cell-depleted T cells, or T cells were the source of the cDNA or gDNA that made up the material.

The authors' processing: Counts of nucleated cells, estimated from reference gene primer amplification, were obtained. Method: immunoSEQ multiplex PCR; TCRdb's copy keeps in-frame clones and lacks some. V and J calls and clone size are those listed in that table; D and trimming were worked out from the DNA. The top ten clones hold 11% of a sample with 250,000 to 300,000 clones, 80% to 90% of them seen once. CDR3 length: 14 amino acids. The germline V and J ends were trimmed by 4 bases and 0 bases, with 10 bases remaining between them. Germline loops: CDR1 SGHRS, CDR2 YFSETQ. The chain is built from TRBV5-1 and TRBJ2-5, with D possibly being TRBD1 (6 bases). The clonotype originates from a woman in her seventies with acute or convalescent COVID-19. Sequencing was performed on peripheral blood. The CDR3 DNA reads as TGCGCCAGCAGCCAAGGGACACACCAAGAGACCCAGTACTTC. This codes for CASSQGTHQETQYF.